This T cell receptor beta chain emerged from a study of PD-1 blockade in classical Hodgkin lymphoma. The wider study: Patients were infused with nivolumab 3 mg/kg every 2 weeks. Broader study findings: Reports indicated that newly diagnosed patients had lower baseline TCR diversity than healthy donors did. The CD4+ diversity rise by C4D1 was clearest in complete responders.

Following autologous stem cell transplantation, relapse occurred in every patient, and exposure to brentuximab vedotin varied. Classification of best responses gave complete response, partial response or progressive disease. The table came from immunoSEQ multiplex PCR; TCRdb's copy has only in-frame clones and leaves some out. Of 72,000 or so clones detected, about 92% appear once; the ten largest clones hold roughly 8%. Remarks on this clone: What it recognizes is unknown.

Trimming removed 0 bases from V and 0 bases from J, with 8 bases in between. There are 15 residues in the CDR3. Germline V lookup: CDR1 MNHEY, CDR2 SVGAGI. The sequenced sample was peripheral blood mononuclear cells (PBMCs), obtained at baseline. The chain has TRBV6-5 and TRBJ1-1; D is perhaps TRBD1 (5 bases). The TCR was taken from a human donor with classical Hodgkin lymphoma. CDR3 nucleotide sequence: TGTGCCAGCAGTTACTCGGGGGTAGTGAACACTGAAGCTTTCTTT. Translating gives CASSYSGVVNTEAFF.